This TCR beta chain was sequenced during a study of T cells after yellow fever vaccination. General study results and limits: Repertoires obtained by FACS sorting could include abundant clonotypes that entered as contaminants from the bulk population.

Making TCR cDNA involved 5'RACE template switching, which added UMIs and a universal primer site. MiXCR, applied by TCRdb to the 5' RACE reads, yields one record per CDR3 protein. Among 300,000 to 400,000 distinct CDR3 sequences, around a tenth were seen once, and the ten largest hold 3% to 3.5%. CDR1 and CDR2 from the germline V gene are DFQATT and SNEGSKA (reference sequence). This CDR3 has 11 residues. Trimming shortened V by 3 bases and J by 7 bases, and 9 bases separated the two germline ends. Details on this clonotype: The antigen is unknown.

This TCR derives from a man aged 18 to 29 who received the YFV17D yellow fever vaccine. This sample comprised CD4+ T cells sorted from PBMCs, obtained 45 days after the yellow fever booster vaccination. The chain carries TRBV20-1 and TRBJ2-5, with D uncertain. The CDR3 DNA is TGCAGTGCTAGTTTCGTCCGGACCCAGTACTTC. It specifies CSASFVRTQYF.